One T cell receptor beta chain is described in this entry. Its antigen remains unknown. Germline V lookup: CDR1 SGHNT, CDR2 YENEEA. V was shortened by 4 bases and J by 5 bases, with 7 bases between the two germline ends. The CDR3 has 12 residues. This specimen belongs to a study of lymphopenia after photon versus proton radiotherapy. Study outcomes and limitations: Larger post-nadir TCR diversity loss correlated inversely with survival in deceased patients. Post-nadir diversity loss with photons came from oligoclonal expansion, particularly CD8+ Temra cells. Relative stability marked proton patients; photon patients lost diversity and naive cells.

The repertoire was sequenced with immunoSEQ multiplex PCR; TCRdb's copy has only in-frame clones and lacks some. The table records about 28,000 clones, 81% of them present only once. The sequence was collected from a man aged 50-60 years with gastric cancer. The rearrangement links TRBV11-3 to TRBJ2-3; D remains unclear. Sequencing used peripheral blood, obtained from a patient treated with photon-based radiotherapy. Written as DNA, the CDR3 is TGTGCCAGCAGCTCCTCACGAGATACGCAGTATTTT. This translates into CASSSSRDTQYF.